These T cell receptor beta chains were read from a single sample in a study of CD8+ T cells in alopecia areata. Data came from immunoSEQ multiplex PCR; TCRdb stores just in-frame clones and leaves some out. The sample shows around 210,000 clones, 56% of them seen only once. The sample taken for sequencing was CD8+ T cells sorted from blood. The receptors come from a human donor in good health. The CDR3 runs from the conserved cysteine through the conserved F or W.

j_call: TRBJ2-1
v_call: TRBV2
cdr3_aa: CASSESQGARNEQFF

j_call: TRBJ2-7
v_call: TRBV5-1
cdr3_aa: CASSLVGYEQYF

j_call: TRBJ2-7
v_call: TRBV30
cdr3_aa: CAWRGGGSYEQYF

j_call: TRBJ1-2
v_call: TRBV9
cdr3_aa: CASGYQGTYGYTF

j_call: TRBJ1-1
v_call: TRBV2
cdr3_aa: CARQGDRLGEAFF

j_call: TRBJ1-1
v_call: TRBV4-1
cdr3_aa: CASSQPKDGNTEAFF

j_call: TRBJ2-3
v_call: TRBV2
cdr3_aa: CASSEALQGATTDTQYF

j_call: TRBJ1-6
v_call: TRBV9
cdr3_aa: CASSETGIGSPLHF

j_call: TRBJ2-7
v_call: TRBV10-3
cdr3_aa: CAISEDSYEQYF

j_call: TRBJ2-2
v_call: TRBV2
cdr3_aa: CASERGTGELFF

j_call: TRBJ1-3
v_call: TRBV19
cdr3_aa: CATDRSSGNTIYF

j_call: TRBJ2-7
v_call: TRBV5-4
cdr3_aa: CASSPTGTGIDEQYF

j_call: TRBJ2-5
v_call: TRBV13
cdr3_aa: CASSLESETQYF

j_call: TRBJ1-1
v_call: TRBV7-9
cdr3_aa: CASSRPGQGNEAFF

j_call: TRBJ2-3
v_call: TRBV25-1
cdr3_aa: CASSGNRGHTDTQYF

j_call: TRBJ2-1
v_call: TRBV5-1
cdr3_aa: CASSLVGSNEQFF

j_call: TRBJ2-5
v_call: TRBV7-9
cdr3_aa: CASSFTGPQETQYF